This T cell receptor (beta chain) originates from a study of T-cell reconstitution after alpha-beta-depleted transplantation in children. V was pared by 7 bases and J by 10 bases, with 22 bases between. CDR1 is SQVTM and CDR2 is ANQGSEA in the germline V gene. This CDR3 contains 13 residues. As it was prepared, the TCRbeta library received unique molecular identifiers. TCRdb analysed the PCR reads with MiXCR anew, one entry per CDR3 protein. This table has some 520,000 distinct CDR3 sequences, about 30% appearing once. There are a few counts of this clonotype. This clonotype originated in a human donor who donated a stem cell graft to a child with aplastic anemia. The source was PBMCs from the stem cell graft donor, collected from the stem cell graft. The chain is built from TRBV29-1 and TRBJ2-5; D ambiguous. In DNA form, the CDR3 reads TGCAGCGCCGGACCGCTCCAGTCCGGTGGCCAGTACTTC. Protein: CSAGPLQSGGQYF.